The rows below give T cell receptor beta chains drawn from one sample of a study of vaccination and CD4 T cells after COVID-19. These TCRs' antigens remain unknown. TCRdb analysed the PCR reads with MiXCR anew, one entry per CDR3 protein. This sample has approximately 15,000 distinct CDR3 sequences, with 30% to 35% found just once. The sequencing sample was made of cultured CD4+ T cells from blood. These receptors all come from a human donor with COVID-19. Each CDR3 is given with its conserved first and last residue. The D gene is left open where the match is weak. Rows may omit the clone size; those that give it use once, few, many or a size class.

j_gene: TRBJ1-2; abundance: NA; v_gene: TRBV25-1; d_gene: TRBD1; CDR3nt: TGTGCCAGCAGTGGCCCTGGACAGGGAGCCAACTATGGCTACACCTTC; CDR3aa: CASSGPGQGANYGYTF
j_gene: TRBJ1-1; abundance: NA; v_gene: TRBV19; d_gene: NA; CDR3nt: TGTGCCAGTAGGACACAGGGCTGGGTAAACACTGAAGCTTTCTTT; CDR3aa: CASRTQGWVNTEAFF
j_gene: TRBJ2-2; abundance: NA; v_gene: TRBV2; d_gene: TRBD2; CDR3nt: TGTGCCAGCAGTGCCGAGCGGGGGGGCACCGGGGAGCTGTTTTTT; CDR3aa: CASSAERGGTGELFF
j_gene: TRBJ2-1; abundance: NA; v_gene: TRBV19; d_gene: NA; CDR3nt: TGTGCCAGTATCCTCCCGGGGAGTATTAGCTCCTACAATGAGCAGTTCTTC; CDR3aa: CASILPGSISSYNEQFF
j_gene: TRBJ1-5; abundance: few; v_gene: TRBV7-9; d_gene: TRBD1; CDR3nt: TGTGCCAGCAGCCGGACAGGGGATGTGAATCAGCCCCAGCATTTT; CDR3aa: CASSRTGDVNQPQHF
j_gene: TRBJ2-1; abundance: NA; v_gene: TRBV21-1; d_gene: NA; CDR3nt: TGTGCCAGCAGCAAAAGGGGGGCCTCCTACAATGAGCAGTTCTTC; CDR3aa: CASSKRGASYNEQFF
j_gene: TRBJ2-5; abundance: NA; v_gene: TRBV20-1; d_gene: NA; CDR3nt: TGCAGTGCTCCTGGACTGGGCCAAGAGACCCAGTACTTC; CDR3aa: CSAPGLGQETQYF
j_gene: TRBJ1-4; abundance: once; v_gene: TRBV28; d_gene: NA; CDR3nt: TGTGCCAGCAGCCTGAACGAAAAACTGTTTTTT; CDR3aa: CASSLNEKLFF
j_gene: TRBJ2-2; abundance: NA; v_gene: TRBV20-1; d_gene: NA; CDR3nt: TGCAGTGACAAGGAGAAGTGCACCGGGGAGCTGTTTTTT; CDR3aa: CSDKEKCTGELFF
j_gene: TRBJ2-6; abundance: NA; v_gene: TRBV5-1; d_gene: NA; CDR3nt: TGCGCCAGCAGCTTGGACAGTGCCTCTGGGGCCAACGTCCTGACTTTC; CDR3aa: CASSLDSASGANVLTF
j_gene: TRBJ2-2; abundance: NA; v_gene: TRBV12-3/TRBV12-4; d_gene: NA; CDR3nt: TGTGCCAGCAGTTTAGGTCGTACCGGGGAGCTGTTTTTT; CDR3aa: CASSLGRTGELFF
j_gene: TRBJ2-2; abundance: NA; v_gene: TRBV11-3; d_gene: NA; CDR3nt: TGTGCCATCAATGGAGGCAGCGCGAACACCGGGGAGCTGTTTTTT; CDR3aa: CAINGGSANTGELFF
j_gene: TRBJ2-5; abundance: few; v_gene: TRBV20-1; d_gene: NA; CDR3nt: TGCAGTGCTATTCGGGACTCCTACAACACCCAGTACTTC; CDR3aa: CSAIRDSYNTQYF
j_gene: TRBJ2-7; abundance: few; v_gene: TRBV2; d_gene: NA; CDR3nt: TGTGCCAGCAGCATCAGGGTTGATGGGTACGAGCAGTACTTC; CDR3aa: CASSIRVDGYEQYF
j_gene: TRBJ2-5; abundance: once; v_gene: TRBV7-3; d_gene: NA; CDR3nt: TGTGCCAGCAGCTCCTCGGGGGCGGGAGAGACCCAGTACTTC; CDR3aa: CASSSSGAGETQYF
j_gene: TRBJ2-3; abundance: few; v_gene: TRBV11-3; d_gene: NA; CDR3nt: TGTGCCAGCAGCTTACGGGATACGCAGTATTTT; CDR3aa: CASSLRDTQYF
j_gene: TRBJ2-1; abundance: few; v_gene: TRBV6-2/TRBV6-3; d_gene: TRBD1; CDR3nt: TGTGCCAGCAAGTCCGGGACAGGGGGCTGGAATGAGCAGTTCTTC; CDR3aa: CASKSGTGGWNEQFF
j_gene: TRBJ2-5; abundance: NA; v_gene: TRBV12-3/TRBV12-4; d_gene: NA; CDR3nt: TGTGCCAGCAGATCCGGGACGGCACAAGAGACCCAGTACTTC; CDR3aa: CASRSGTAQETQYF
j_gene: TRBJ2-1; abundance: NA; v_gene: TRBV20-1; d_gene: TRBD2; CDR3nt: TGCAGTGCTAGAGATGGTAGCGGGGGGCGTAGTGAGCAGTTCTTC; CDR3aa: CSARDGSGGRSEQFF
j_gene: TRBJ1-2; abundance: NA; v_gene: TRBV11-2; d_gene: NA; CDR3nt: TGTGCCAGCAGCTTAGTGGGTCGCGGCTACACCTTC; CDR3aa: CASSLVGRGYTF
j_gene: TRBJ1-5; abundance: few; v_gene: TRBV20-1; d_gene: NA; CDR3nt: TGCAGTGCTAGCAAAGGCGGAGGAGTCAGCAATCAGCCCCAGCATTTT; CDR3aa: CSASKGGGVSNQPQHF
j_gene: TRBJ1-6; abundance: few; v_gene: TRBV27; d_gene: NA; CDR3nt: TGTGCCAGCCAGAACCGCGGGTCACCCCTCCACTTT; CDR3aa: CASQNRGSPLHF
j_gene: TRBJ1-2; abundance: few; v_gene: TRBV12-3/TRBV12-4; d_gene: NA; CDR3nt: TGTGCCAGCAGTTCCGACGGATTTATCTATGGCTACACCTTC; CDR3aa: CASSSDGFIYGYTF
j_gene: TRBJ1-5; abundance: NA; v_gene: TRBV7-2; d_gene: TRBD1; CDR3nt: TGTGCCAGCAGCCCTTCCCGACAGGGGCGTCAGCCCCAGCATTTT; CDR3aa: CASSPSRQGRQPQHF
j_gene: TRBJ2-3; abundance: NA; v_gene: TRBV15; d_gene: NA; CDR3nt: TGTGCCACCAGCAGGGACGGACTGAGCACAGATACGCAGTATTTT; CDR3aa: CATSRDGLSTDTQYF
j_gene: TRBJ1-4; abundance: NA; v_gene: TRBV20-1; d_gene: NA; CDR3nt: TGCAGTGCTATTGACACAACTAATGAAAAACTGTTTTTT; CDR3aa: CSAIDTTNEKLFF
j_gene: TRBJ1-5; abundance: few; v_gene: TRBV19; d_gene: NA; CDR3nt: TGTGCCAGTAGTTTGGCAGGGAACAATCAGCCCCAGCATTTT; CDR3aa: CASSLAGNNQPQHF
j_gene: TRBJ1-6; abundance: NA; v_gene: TRBV7-2; d_gene: TRBD1; CDR3nt: TGTGCCAGCAGCATCCTCCACGGGACAGGGGTTGGTTCACCCCTCCACTTT; CDR3aa: CASSILHGTGVGSPLHF
j_gene: TRBJ2-1; abundance: NA; v_gene: TRBV20-1; d_gene: TRBD2; CDR3nt: TGCAGTGCTCCTAGCGGGGGGTATAATGAGCAGTTCTTC; CDR3aa: CSAPSGGYNEQFF
j_gene: TRBJ1-5; abundance: NA; v_gene: TRBV20-1; d_gene: TRBD1; CDR3nt: TGCAGTGCTAGGACAGGGGGCTTTTCATCTAGCAATCAGCCCCAGCATTTT; CDR3aa: CSARTGGFSSSNQPQHF
j_gene: TRBJ1-1; abundance: NA; v_gene: TRBV5-6; d_gene: NA; CDR3nt: TGTGCCAGCAGCTTGGCAGTGAACACTGAAGCTTTCTTT; CDR3aa: CASSLAVNTEAFF
j_gene: TRBJ1-1; abundance: few; v_gene: TRBV12-3/TRBV12-4; d_gene: NA; CDR3nt: TGTGCCAGCAGCCGGGGAGAAGCTTTCTTT; CDR3aa: CASSRGEAFF
j_gene: TRBJ2-5; abundance: few; v_gene: TRBV20-1; d_gene: NA; CDR3nt: TGCAGTGCTAATCATAACAGTCAATGGGAGACCCAGTACTTC; CDR3aa: CSANHNSQWETQYF